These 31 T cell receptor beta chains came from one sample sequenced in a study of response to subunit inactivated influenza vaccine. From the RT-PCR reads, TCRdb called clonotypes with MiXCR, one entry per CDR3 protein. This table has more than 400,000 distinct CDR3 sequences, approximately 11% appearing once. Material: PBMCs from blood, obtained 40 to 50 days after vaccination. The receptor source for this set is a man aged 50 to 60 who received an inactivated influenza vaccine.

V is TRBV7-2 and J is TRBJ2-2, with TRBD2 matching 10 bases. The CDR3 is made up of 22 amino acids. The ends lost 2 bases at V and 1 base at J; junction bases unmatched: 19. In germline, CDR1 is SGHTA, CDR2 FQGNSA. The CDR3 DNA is TGTGCCAGCAGCTTATTTAGTTCGTCGGCAGGCCGACTAGCGGGGAACACCGGGGAGCTGTTTTTT. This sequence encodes CASSLFSSSAGRLAGNTGELFF.

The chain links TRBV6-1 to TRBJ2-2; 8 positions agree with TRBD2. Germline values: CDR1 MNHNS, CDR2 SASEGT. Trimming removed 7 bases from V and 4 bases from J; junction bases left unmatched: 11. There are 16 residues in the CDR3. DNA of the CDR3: TGTGCCAGCAACCCTCGGGGGGGCCCTGGCACCGGGGAGCTGTTTTTT. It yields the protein CASNPRGGPGTGELFF.

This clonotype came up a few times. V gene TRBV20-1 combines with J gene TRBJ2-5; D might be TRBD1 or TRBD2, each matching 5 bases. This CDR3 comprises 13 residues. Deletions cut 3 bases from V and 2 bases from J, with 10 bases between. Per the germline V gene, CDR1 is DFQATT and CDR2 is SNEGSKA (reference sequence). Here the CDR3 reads CSARGTTQETQYF. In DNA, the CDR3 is TGCAGTGCTAGGGGGACCACGCAAGAGACCCAGTACTTC.

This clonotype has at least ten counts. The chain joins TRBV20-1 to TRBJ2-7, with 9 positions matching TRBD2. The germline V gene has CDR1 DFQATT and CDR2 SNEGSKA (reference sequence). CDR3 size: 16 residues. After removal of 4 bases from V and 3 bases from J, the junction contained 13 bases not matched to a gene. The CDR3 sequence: CSAILAGLEFSYEQYF. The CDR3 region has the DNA TGCAGTGCTATTCTAGCGGGATTAGAATTTAGCTACGAGCAGTACTTC.

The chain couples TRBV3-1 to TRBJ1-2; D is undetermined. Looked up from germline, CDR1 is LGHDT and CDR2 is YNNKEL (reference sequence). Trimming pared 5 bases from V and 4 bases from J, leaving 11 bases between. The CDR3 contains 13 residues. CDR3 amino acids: CASSSGSGYGYTF. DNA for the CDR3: TGTGCCAGCAGCTCGGGGTCTGGCTATGGCTACACCTTC. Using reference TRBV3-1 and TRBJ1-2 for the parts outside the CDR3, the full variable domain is DTAVSQTPKYLVTQMGNDKSIKCEQNLGHDTMYWYKQDSKKFLKIMFSYNNKELIINETVPNRFSPKSPDKAHLNLHINSLELGDSAVYFCASSSGSGYGYTFGSGTRLTVV.

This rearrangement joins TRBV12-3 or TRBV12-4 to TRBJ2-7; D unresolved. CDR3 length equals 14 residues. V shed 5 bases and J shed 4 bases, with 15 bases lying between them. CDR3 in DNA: TGTGCCAGCAGTATAACCTCCCCCAAATACGAGCAGTACTTC. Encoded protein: CASSITSPKYEQYF.

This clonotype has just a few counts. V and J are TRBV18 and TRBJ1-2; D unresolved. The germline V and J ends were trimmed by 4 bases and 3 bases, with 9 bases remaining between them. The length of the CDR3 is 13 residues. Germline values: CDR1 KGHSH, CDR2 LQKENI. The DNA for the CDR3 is TGTGCCAGCTCACGAGAGAGTTACTATGGCTACACCTTC. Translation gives CASSRESYYGYTF.

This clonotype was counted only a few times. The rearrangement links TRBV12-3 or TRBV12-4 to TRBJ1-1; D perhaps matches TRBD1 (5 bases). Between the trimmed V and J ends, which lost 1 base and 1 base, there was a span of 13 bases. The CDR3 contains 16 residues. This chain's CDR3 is CASSLEVTVTNTEAFF. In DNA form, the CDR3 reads TGTGCCAGCAGTTTAGAAGTGACAGTTACGAACACTGAAGCTTTCTTT.

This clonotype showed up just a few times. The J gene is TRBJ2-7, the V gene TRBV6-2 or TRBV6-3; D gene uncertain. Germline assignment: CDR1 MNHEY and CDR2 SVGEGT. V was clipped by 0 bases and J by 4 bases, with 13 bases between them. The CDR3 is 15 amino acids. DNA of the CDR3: TGTGCCAGCAGTTACTCGATTCCAGGTTCATACGAGCAGTACTTC. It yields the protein CASSYSIPGSYEQYF.

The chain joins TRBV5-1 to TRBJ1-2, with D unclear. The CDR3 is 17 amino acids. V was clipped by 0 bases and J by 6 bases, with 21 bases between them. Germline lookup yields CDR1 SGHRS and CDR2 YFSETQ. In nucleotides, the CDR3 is TGCGCCAGCAGCTTGGACAGCGCCAGACCCGCGTGGGATGGCTACACCTTC. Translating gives CASSLDSARPAWDGYTF.

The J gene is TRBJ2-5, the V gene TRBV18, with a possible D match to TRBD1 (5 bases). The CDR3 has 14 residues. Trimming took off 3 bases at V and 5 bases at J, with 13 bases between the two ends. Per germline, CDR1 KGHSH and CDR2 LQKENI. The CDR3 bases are TGTGCCAGCTCACCGGTCAGGGCTGTTGAGACCCAGTACTTC. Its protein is CASSPVRAVETQYF.

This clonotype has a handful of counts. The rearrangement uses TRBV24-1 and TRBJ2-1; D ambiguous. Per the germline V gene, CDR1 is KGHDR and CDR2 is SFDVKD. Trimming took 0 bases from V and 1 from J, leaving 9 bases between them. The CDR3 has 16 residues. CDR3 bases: TGTGCCACCAGTGATTTGCCCGGCAGATCCTACAATGAGCAGTTCTTC. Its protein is CATSDLPGRSYNEQFF.

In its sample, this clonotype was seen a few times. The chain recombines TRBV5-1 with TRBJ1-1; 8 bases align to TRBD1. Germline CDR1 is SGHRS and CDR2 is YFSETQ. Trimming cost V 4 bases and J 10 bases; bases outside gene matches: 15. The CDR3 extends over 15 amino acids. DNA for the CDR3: TGCGCCAGCAGCGCAGGTGGACAGGGCGGTCGGGGAGCTTTCTTT. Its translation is CASSAGGQGGRGAFF. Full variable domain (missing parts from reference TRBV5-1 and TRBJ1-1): KAGVTQTPRYLIKTRGQQVTLSCSPISGHRSVSWYQQTPGQGLQFLFEYFSETQRNKGNFPGRFSGRQFSNSRSEMNVSTLELGDSALYLCASSAGGQGGRGAFFGQGTRLTVV.

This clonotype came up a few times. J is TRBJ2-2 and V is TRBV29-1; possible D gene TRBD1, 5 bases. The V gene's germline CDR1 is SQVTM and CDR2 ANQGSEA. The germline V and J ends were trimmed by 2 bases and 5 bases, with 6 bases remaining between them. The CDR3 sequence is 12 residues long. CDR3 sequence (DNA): TGCAGCGTTGAAAAGGGGACCGGGGAGCTGTTTTTT. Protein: CSVEKGTGELFF.

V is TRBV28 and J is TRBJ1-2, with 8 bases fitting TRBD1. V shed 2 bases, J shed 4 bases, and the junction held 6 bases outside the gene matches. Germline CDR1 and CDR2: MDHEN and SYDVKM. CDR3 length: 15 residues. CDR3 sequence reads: CASSLETGVRYGYTF. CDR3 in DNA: TGTGCCAGCAGTTTAGAGACAGGGGTTCGCTATGGCTACACCTTC.

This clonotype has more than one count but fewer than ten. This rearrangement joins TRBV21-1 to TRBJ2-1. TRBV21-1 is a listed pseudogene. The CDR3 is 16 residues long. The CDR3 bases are TGTGCCAGCAGCAAAGGAATGGAAAGGTCCTACAATGAGCAGTTCTTC. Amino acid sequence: CASSKGMERSYNEQFF.

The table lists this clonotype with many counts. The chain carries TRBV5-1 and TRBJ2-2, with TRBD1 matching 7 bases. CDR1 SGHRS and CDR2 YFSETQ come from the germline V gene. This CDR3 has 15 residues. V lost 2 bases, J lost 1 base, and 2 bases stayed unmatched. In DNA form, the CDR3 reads TGCGCCAGCAGCTTAAACAGGGGGAACACCGGGGAGCTGTTTTTT. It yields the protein CASSLNRGNTGELFF.

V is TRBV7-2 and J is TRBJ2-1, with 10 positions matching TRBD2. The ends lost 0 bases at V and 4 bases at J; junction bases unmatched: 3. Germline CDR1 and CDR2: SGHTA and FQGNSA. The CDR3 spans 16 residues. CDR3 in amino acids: CASSLAGTSDYNEQFF. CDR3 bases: TGTGCCAGCAGCTTAGCAGGGACTAGCGATTACAATGAGCAGTTCTTC.

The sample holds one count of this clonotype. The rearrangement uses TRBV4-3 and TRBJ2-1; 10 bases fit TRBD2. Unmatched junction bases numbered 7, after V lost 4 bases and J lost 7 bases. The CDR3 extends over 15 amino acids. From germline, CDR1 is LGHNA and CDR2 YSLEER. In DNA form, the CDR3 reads TGCGCCAGCAGCCTGGGACTAGCGCGAGTAAATGAGCAGTTCTTC. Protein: CASSLGLARVNEQFF.

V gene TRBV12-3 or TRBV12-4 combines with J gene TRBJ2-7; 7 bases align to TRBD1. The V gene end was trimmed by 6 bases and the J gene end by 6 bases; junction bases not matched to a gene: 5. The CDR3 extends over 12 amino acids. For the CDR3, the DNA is TGTGCCAGCAGCCACAGGGGCGGCGAGCAGTACTTC. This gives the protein CASSHRGGEQYF.

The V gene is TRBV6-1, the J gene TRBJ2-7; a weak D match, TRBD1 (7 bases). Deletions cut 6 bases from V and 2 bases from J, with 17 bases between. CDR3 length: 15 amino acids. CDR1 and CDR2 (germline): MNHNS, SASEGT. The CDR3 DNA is TGTGCCAGCAGGTGGAGGGGGGACAGTCCCTACGAGCAGTACTTC. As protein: CASRWRGDSPYEQYF.

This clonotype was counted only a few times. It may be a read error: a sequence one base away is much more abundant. The CDR3 DNA sequence: TGTGCCAGCAGCCCGGACGGGTACTATGGCTACACCTTC. This codes for CASSPDGYYGYTF. The chain uses TRBV28 and TRBJ1-2; D uncertain. Trimming cost V 6 bases and J 3 bases, with 11 bases left between them. CDR1 and CDR2 from the germline V gene are MDHEN and SYDVKM. This CDR3 region has 13 residues.

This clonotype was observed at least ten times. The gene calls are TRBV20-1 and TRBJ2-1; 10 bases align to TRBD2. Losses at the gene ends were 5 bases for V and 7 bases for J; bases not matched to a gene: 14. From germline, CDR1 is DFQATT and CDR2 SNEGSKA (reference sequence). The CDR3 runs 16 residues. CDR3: CSAPSRSGRFGNEQFF. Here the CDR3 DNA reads TGCAGTGCTCCCTCACGTAGCGGGAGGTTCGGGAATGAGCAGTTCTTC.

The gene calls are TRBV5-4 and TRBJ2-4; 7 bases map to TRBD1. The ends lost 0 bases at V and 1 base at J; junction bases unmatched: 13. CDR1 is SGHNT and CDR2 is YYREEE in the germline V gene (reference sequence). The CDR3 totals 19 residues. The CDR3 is CASSLVVLRGGAAKNIQYF. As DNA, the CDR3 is TGTGCCAGCAGCTTGGTTGTCCTTCGAGGGGGCGCGGCCAAAAACATTCAGTACTTC. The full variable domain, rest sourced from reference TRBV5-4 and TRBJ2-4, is ETGVTQSPTHLIKTRGQQVTLRCSSQSGHNTVSWYQQALGQGPQFIFQYYREEENGRGNFPPRFSGLQFPNYSSELNVNALELDDSALYLCASSLVVLRGGAAKNIQYFGAGTRLSVL.

Here the CDR3 reads CAISEDPNTGELFF. CDR3 nucleotide sequence: TGTGCCATCAGTGAAGATCCGAACACCGGGGAGCTGTTTTTT. The genes are TRBV10-3 and TRBJ2-2; no clear D gene. Deletions cut 3 bases from V and 0 bases from J, with 5 bases between. CDR1 and CDR2 (germline): ENHRY, SYGVKD. The CDR3 covers 14 residues.

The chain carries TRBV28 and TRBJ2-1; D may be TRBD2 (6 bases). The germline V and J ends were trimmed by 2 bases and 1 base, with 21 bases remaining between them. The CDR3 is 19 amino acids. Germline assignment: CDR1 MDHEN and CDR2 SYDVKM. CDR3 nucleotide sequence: TGTGCCAGCAGTTTAAGCGGTGGTTCCTTTCGGGGGTCCTACAATGAGCAGTTCTTC. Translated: CASSLSGGSFRGSYNEQFF.

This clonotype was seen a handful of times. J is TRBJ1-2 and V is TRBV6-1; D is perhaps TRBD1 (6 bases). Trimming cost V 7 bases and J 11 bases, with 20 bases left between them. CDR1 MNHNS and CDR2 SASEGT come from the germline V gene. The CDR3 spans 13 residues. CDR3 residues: CASKQGGGGRYTF. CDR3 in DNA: TGTGCCAGCAAACAGGGTGGCGGTGGTCGGTACACCTTC.

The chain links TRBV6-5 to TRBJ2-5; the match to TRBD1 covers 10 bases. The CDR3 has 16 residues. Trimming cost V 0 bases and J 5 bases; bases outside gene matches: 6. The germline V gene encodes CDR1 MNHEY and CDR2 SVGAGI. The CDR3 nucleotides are TGTGCCAGCAGTTACTCGCCGGGACAGGGGTTGGAGACCCAGTACTTC. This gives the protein CASSYSPGQGLETQYF.

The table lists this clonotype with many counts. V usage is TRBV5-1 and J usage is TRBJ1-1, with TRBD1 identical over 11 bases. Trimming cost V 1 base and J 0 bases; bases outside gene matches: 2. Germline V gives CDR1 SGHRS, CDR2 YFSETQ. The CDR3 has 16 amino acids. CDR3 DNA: TGCGCCAGCAGCTTGAGGACAGGGGGCGTGAACACTGAAGCTTTCTTT. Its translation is CASSLRTGGVNTEAFF.

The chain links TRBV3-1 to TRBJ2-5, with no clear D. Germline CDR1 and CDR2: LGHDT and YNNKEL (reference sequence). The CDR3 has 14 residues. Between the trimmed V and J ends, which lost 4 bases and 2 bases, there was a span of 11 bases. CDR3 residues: CASSRIFGQETQYF. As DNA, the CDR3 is TGTGCCAGCAGCCGCATCTTCGGGCAAGAGACCCAGTACTTC.

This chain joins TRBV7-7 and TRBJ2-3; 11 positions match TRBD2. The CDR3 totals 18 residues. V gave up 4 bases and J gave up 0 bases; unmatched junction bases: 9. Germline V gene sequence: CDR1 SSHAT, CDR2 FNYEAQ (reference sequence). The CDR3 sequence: CASSSHPRTSGSTDTQYF. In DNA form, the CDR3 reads TGTGCCAGCAGCTCACATCCACGGACTAGCGGGAGCACAGATACGCAGTATTTT.